The present T cell receptor beta chain was sequenced within a study of blood T cell repertoires in COVID-19. Study context: Researchers got acute and convalescent COVID-19 samples from the United States, Italy and Spain. PBMCs, B-cell-depleted T cells, or T cells provided the cDNA or gDNA that made up the material.

Trimming cost V 10 bases and J 4 bases, with 16 bases left between them. The CDR3 runs to 13 residues. This clone is a singleton in its sample. Profiled with immunoSEQ multiplex PCR; TCRdb holds only in-frame clones, not every one. Of around 59,000 clones in the sample, 75% to 85% were seen once. Sequencing was done on a sample of peripheral blood. This clonotype was sampled from a man between 60 and 75 years old with acute or convalescent COVID-19. The gene calls are TRBV12-3 or TRBV12-4 and TRBJ1-2, with D maybe TRBD1 (5 bases). Here the CDR3 DNA reads TGTGCCACCACTCAGGGTTTAAGCTATGGCTACACCTTC. Protein product: CATTQGLSYGYTF.